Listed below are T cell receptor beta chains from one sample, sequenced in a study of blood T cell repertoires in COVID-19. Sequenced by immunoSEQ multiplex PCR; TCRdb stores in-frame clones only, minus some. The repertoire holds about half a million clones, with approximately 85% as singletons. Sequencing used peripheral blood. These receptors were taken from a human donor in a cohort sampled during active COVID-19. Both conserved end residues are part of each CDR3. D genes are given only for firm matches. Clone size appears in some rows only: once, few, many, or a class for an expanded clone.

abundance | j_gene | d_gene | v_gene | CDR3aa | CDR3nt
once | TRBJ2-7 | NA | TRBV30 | CAWRDWYEQYF | TGTGCCTGGAGGGACTGGTACGAGCAGTACTTC
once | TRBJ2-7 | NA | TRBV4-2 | CASSPQGSNEQYF | TGTGCCAGCAGCCCCCAGGGGAGTAACGAGCAGTACTTC
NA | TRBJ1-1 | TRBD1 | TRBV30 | CAWSLQGANTEAFF | TGTGCCTGGAGTCTTCAGGGGGCGAACACTGAAGCTTTCTTT
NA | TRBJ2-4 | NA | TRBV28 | CATFEQAGDIQYF | TGTGCCACCTTCGAACAAGCCGGGGACATTCAGTACTTC
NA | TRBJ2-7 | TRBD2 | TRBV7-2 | CASSPDPSGDEQYF | TGTGCCAGCAGCCCCGACCCTAGCGGGGACGAGCAGTACTTC
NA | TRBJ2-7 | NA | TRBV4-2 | CASSQRLGYEQYF | TGTGCCAGCAGCCAGAGGTTGGGCTACGAGCAGTACTTC
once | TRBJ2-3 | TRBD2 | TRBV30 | CACSGLAGGVTQYF | TGTGCCTGTTCTGGACTAGCGGGAGGGGTCACGCAGTATTTT
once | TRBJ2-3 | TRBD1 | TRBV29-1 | CSVEVPPGGGTDTQYF | TGCAGCGTTGAAGTTCCCCCAGGGGGCGGCACAGATACGCAGTATTTT
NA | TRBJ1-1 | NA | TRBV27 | CASSSPGQNTEAFF | TGTGCCAGCAGTTCTCCGGGACAGAACACTGAAGCTTTCTTT
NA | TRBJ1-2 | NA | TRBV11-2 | CASSLTGTQLTGGYTF | TGTGCCAGCAGCTTAACCGGGACTCAACTCACGGGGGGCTACACCTTC
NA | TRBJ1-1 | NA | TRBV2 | CASSEWANTEAFF | TGTGCCAGCAGTGAATGGGCGAACACTGAAGCTTTCTTT
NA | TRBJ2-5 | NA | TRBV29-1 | CSVGAGGLAYQETQYF | TGCAGCGTTGGGGCGGGCGGCCTAGCGTACCAAGAGACCCAGTACTTC
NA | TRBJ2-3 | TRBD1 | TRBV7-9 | CASSLEGQSTDTQYF | TGTGCCAGCAGCTTAGAGGGACAGAGCACAGATACGCAGTATTTT
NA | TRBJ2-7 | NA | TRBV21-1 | CASSKGGFLSYEQYF | TGTGCCAGCAGCAAAGGAGGGTTCCTCTCCTACGAGCAGTACTTC
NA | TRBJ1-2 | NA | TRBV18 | CASSEQLFNYGYTF | TGTGCCAGCTCAGAACAGCTGTTTAACTATGGCTACACCTTC
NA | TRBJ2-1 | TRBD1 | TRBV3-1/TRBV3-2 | CASIRQGEGNEQFF | TGTGCCAGCATCAGACAGGGAGAGGGCAATGAGCAGTTCTTC
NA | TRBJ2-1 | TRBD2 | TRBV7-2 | CASSLEWAGGAEQFF | TGTGCCAGCAGCTTAGAATGGGCGGGAGGAGCTGAGCAGTTCTTC
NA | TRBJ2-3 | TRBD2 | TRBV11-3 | CASSPGLAATDTQYF | TGTGCCAGCAGCCCAGGCCTAGCGGCCACAGATACGCAGTATTTT
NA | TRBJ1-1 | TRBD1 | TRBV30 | CAWSGGTGGNWVEAFF | TGTGCCTGGAGCGGAGGGACAGGGGGCAATTGGGTAGAAGCTTTCTTT
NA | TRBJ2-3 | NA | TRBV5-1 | CASSSLASSTDTQYF | TGCGCCAGCAGCTCATTAGCGTCTAGCACAGATACGCAGTATTTT
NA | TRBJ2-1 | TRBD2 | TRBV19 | CASSLAGGPSGNEQFF | TGTGCCAGCTCGCTAGCGGGAGGGCCTAGTGGCAATGAGCAGTTCTTC
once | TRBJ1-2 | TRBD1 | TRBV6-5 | CASSSDRAHGYTF | TGTGCCAGCAGCTCCGACAGGGCTCATGGCTACACCTTC
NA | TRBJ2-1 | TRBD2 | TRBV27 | CASGRETGLESPNEQFF | TGTGCCAGCGGAAGAGAGACGGGACTAGAAAGCCCCAATGAGCAGTTCTTC
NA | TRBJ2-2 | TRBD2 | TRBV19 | CASRSGLAGVGGELFF | TGTGCCAGTAGATCGGGACTAGCGGGAGTAGGTGGGGAGCTGTTTTTT
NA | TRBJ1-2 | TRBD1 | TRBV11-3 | CASSGDSRGNYGYTF | TGTGCCAGCAGCGGGGACAGCCGCGGAAACTATGGCTACACCTTC
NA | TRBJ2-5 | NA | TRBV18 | CASSPPVDQETQYF | TGTGCCAGCTCACCACCCGTTGACCAAGAGACCCAGTACTTC
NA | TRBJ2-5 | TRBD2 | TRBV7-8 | CASSLSGTETQYF | TGTGCCAGCAGCCTGAGCGGGACGGAGACCCAGTACTTC
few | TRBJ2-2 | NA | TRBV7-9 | CASSLMRGSGELFF | TGTGCCAGCAGCTTAATGCGGGGATCCGGGGAGCTGTTTTTT
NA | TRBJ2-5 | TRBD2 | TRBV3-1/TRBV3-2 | CVSSQDLAGRGLFQETQYF | TGTGTCAGCAGCCAAGATCTAGCGGGAAGAGGTCTCTTTCAAGAGACCCAGTACTTC
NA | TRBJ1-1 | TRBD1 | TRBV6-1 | CASSVHRGRMNTEAFF | TGTGCCAGCAGTGTTCACAGGGGGCGCATGAACACTGAAGCTTTCTTT
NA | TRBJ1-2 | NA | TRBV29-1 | CSVEAHSGYGYTF | TGCAGCGTTGAAGCGCACTCTGGCTATGGCTACACCTTC